The rows below give T cell receptor beta chains drawn from one sample of a study of T-cell reconstitution after alpha-beta-depleted transplantation in children. Via MiXCR, TCRdb re-called the PCR reads, giving one row per CDR3 protein. The sample has about 7,200 distinct CDR3 sequences; approximately 5.1% are singletons. Sequences were derived from PBMCs, mostly from graft donor cells, sampled 180 days after TCRalphabeta/CD19-depleted stem cell transplant. The source is a child younger than two who had a stem cell transplant for acute myeloid leukemia, so the T cells may come from the graft donor. Both conserved end residues are part of each CDR3. D genes are given only for firm matches. Clone size is shown for a subset of rows, as once, few, many or a class of expanded clone.

clone size: many
J gene: TRBJ2-7
D gene: .
V gene: TRBV5-6
CDR3 length: 14
CDR3 DNA: TGTGCCAGCAGCTTGGTCCTCAGGCCCTACGAGCAGTACTTC
CDR3 protein: CASSLVLRPYEQYF

clone size: many
J gene: TRBJ2-7
D gene: TRBD1
V gene: TRBV5-1
CDR3 length: 17
CDR3 DNA: TGCGCCAGCAGCCCGGGACAGGGTATCTTAGGGCGTTACGAGCAGTACTTC
CDR3 protein: CASSPGQGILGRYEQYF

clone size: many
J gene: TRBJ2-3
D gene: TRBD2
V gene: TRBV5-1
CDR3 length: 17
CDR3 DNA: TGCGCCAGCAGCTTGGGACTAGCGGGGGGCCGTGGGGGTACGCAGTATTTT
CDR3 protein: CASSLGLAGGRGGTQYF

clone size: many
J gene: TRBJ2-5
D gene: .
V gene: TRBV13
CDR3 length: 14
CDR3 DNA: TGTGCCAGCAGCTACCTAGGGGAAGGAGAGACCCAGTACTTC
CDR3 protein: CASSYLGEGETQYF

clone size: many
J gene: TRBJ2-1
D gene: TRBD2
V gene: TRBV19
CDR3 length: 16
CDR3 DNA: TGTGCCAGTAGTGGCCCTAGCGGGAGGGCATACAATGAGCAGTTCTTC
CDR3 protein: CASSGPSGRAYNEQFF

clone size: many
J gene: TRBJ2-1
D gene: TRBD2
V gene: TRBV7-9
CDR3 length: 20
CDR3 DNA: TGTGCCAGCAGCTTAGTATTTTGGGGGTTTGGGGCGCGGGAGCTCAATGAGCAGTTCTTC
CDR3 protein: CASSLVFWGFGARELNEQFF

clone size: many
J gene: TRBJ2-1
D gene: TRBD2
V gene: TRBV2
CDR3 length: 16
CDR3 DNA: TGTGCCAGCAGTCAGGGACTAGCGGGACAAAGGGGTGAGCAGTTCTTC
CDR3 protein: CASSQGLAGQRGEQFF

clone size: large
J gene: TRBJ2-3
D gene: .
V gene: TRBV5-1
CDR3 length: 13
CDR3 DNA: TGCGCCAGCAGCGTCCGGGACACAGATACGCAGTATTTT
CDR3 protein: CASSVRDTDTQYF

clone size: medium-sized
J gene: TRBJ2-7
D gene: .
V gene: TRBV25-1
CDR3 length: 14
CDR3 DNA: TGTGCCAGCAGAGGCGGAGAAGGAAGCTACGAGCAGTACTTC
CDR3 protein: CASRGGEGSYEQYF

clone size: many
J gene: TRBJ1-2
D gene: .
V gene: TRBV6-1
CDR3 length: 16
CDR3 DNA: TGTGCCAGCAGTGAGTTTCGGGCCCACTCCACCCGTGGCTACACCTTC
CDR3 protein: CASSEFRAHSTRGYTF

clone size: medium-sized
J gene: TRBJ2-7
D gene: .
V gene: TRBV28
CDR3 length: 12
CDR3 DNA: TGTGCCAGCAGAAAAAGCGGCTACGAGCAGTACTTC
CDR3 protein: CASRKSGYEQYF

clone size: many
J gene: TRBJ1-5
D gene: .
V gene: TRBV28
CDR3 length: 12
CDR3 DNA: TGTGCCAGCAGTTTACCGGGCCAGCCCCAGCATTTT
CDR3 protein: CASSLPGQPQHF

clone size: few
J gene: TRBJ2-7
D gene: TRBD2
V gene: TRBV25-1
CDR3 length: 16
CDR3 DNA: TGTGCCAGCAGTGAATTAGGACTAGCCGGGTCCTACGAGCAGTACTTC
CDR3 protein: CASSELGLAGSYEQYF

clone size: many
J gene: TRBJ2-2
D gene: TRBD1
V gene: TRBV7-7
CDR3 length: 16
CDR3 DNA: TGTGCCAGCAGCTTAGGACAGGGGGCGAACACCGGGGAGCTGTTTTTT
CDR3 protein: CASSLGQGANTGELFF

clone size: many
J gene: TRBJ2-7
D gene: .
V gene: TRBV12-5
CDR3 length: 15
CDR3 DNA: TGTGCTAGTGGCCCGTCCGCGGGACAGTCCTACGAGCAGTACTTC
CDR3 protein: CASGPSAGQSYEQYF

clone size: many
J gene: TRBJ2-7
D gene: .
V gene: TRBV15
CDR3 length: 13
CDR3 DNA: TGTGCCACCAGCGAACCGGGAGCCTACGAGCAGTACTTC
CDR3 protein: CATSEPGAYEQYF

clone size: many
J gene: TRBJ2-7
D gene: .
V gene: TRBV15
CDR3 length: 16
CDR3 DNA: TGTGCCACCAGCAGAGATCAGGTAGCCAAGCGCTACGAGCAGTACTTC
CDR3 protein: CATSRDQVAKRYEQYF

clone size: many
J gene: TRBJ2-2
D gene: .
V gene: TRBV7-9
CDR3 length: 14
CDR3 DNA: TGTGCCAGCAGCTTAGAGGAGAACACCGGGGAGCTGTTTTTT
CDR3 protein: CASSLEENTGELFF

clone size: many
J gene: TRBJ1-1
D gene: .
V gene: TRBV4-2
CDR3 length: 16
CDR3 DNA: TGTGCCAGCAGCCAAAACCCCCGTCGACTTAACACTGAAGCTTTCTTT
CDR3 protein: CASSQNPRRLNTEAFF

clone size: many
J gene: TRBJ1-5
D gene: .
V gene: TRBV9
CDR3 length: 13
CDR3 DNA: TGTGCCAGCAGCCCTGAGGGGGACACACACCAGCATTTT
CDR3 protein: CASSPEGDTHQHF

clone size: many
J gene: TRBJ1-5
D gene: TRBD1
V gene: TRBV7-7
CDR3 length: 22
CDR3 DNA: TGTGCCAGCAGCTTAGTTAAGACAGGGGACAATCTTTGGGGTCTGAGCAATCAGCCCCAGCATTTT
CDR3 protein: CASSLVKTGDNLWGLSNQPQHF

clone size: many
J gene: TRBJ2-7
D gene: .
V gene: TRBV29-1
CDR3 length: 12
CDR3 DNA: TGCAGCGTTGAAGGAACCTCTTACGAGCAGTACTTC
CDR3 protein: CSVEGTSYEQYF

clone size: many
J gene: TRBJ2-3
D gene: .
V gene: TRBV25-1
CDR3 length: 13
CDR3 DNA: TGTGCCAGCGGATTCCAAGCCACAGATACGCAGTATTTT
CDR3 protein: CASGFQATDTQYF

clone size: many
J gene: TRBJ2-1
D gene: .
V gene: TRBV4-1
CDR3 length: 15
CDR3 DNA: TGCGCCAGCAGCCAACAGGGGTCCTCCTACAATGAGCAGTTCTTC
CDR3 protein: CASSQQGSSYNEQFF

clone size: many
J gene: TRBJ2-2
D gene: .
V gene: TRBV19
CDR3 length: 14
CDR3 DNA: TGTGCCAGTAGCTCACAGATTTACACCGGGGAGCTGTTTTTT
CDR3 protein: CASSSQIYTGELFF

clone size: medium-sized
J gene: TRBJ2-1
D gene: .
V gene: TRBV5-6
CDR3 length: 15
CDR3 DNA: TGTGCCAGCAGCTTTATGGACTCACGGAGTGATGAGCAGTTCTTC
CDR3 protein: CASSFMDSRSDEQFF

clone size: many
J gene: TRBJ2-5
D gene: TRBD2
V gene: TRBV20-1
CDR3 length: 10
CDR3 DNA: TGCAGTGCCGGGGGGGGGACCCAGTACTTC
CDR3 protein: CSAGGGTQYF

clone size: .
J gene: TRBJ2-7
D gene: .
V gene: TRBV4-1
CDR3 length: 14
CDR3 DNA: TGCGCCAGCAGCCAAGACAGGTTTGCCTACGAGCAGTACTTC
CDR3 protein: CASSQDRFAYEQYF

clone size: medium-sized
J gene: TRBJ2-3
D gene: .
V gene: TRBV7-6
CDR3 length: 12
CDR3 DNA: TGTGCCAGCAGCCCTAGCACAGATACGCAGTATTTT
CDR3 protein: CASSPSTDTQYF

clone size: .
J gene: TRBJ2-6
D gene: .
V gene: TRBV6-1
CDR3 length: 17
CDR3 DNA: TGTGCCAGCAGCGAGGGCAAGGTGGGTCCCTGGGCCAACGTCCTGACTTTC
CDR3 protein: CASSEGKVGPWANVLTF

clone size: many
J gene: TRBJ1-2
D gene: TRBD1
V gene: TRBV5-1
CDR3 length: 13
CDR3 DNA: TGCGCCAGCAGCGTGGACAGGGTAAACGGCTACACCTTC
CDR3 protein: CASSVDRVNGYTF

clone size: many
J gene: TRBJ2-2
D gene: .
V gene: TRBV21-1
CDR3 length: 16
CDR3 DNA: TGTGCCAGCAGCAAAGCGAAGGGTGTGGACACCGGGGAGCTGTTTTTT
CDR3 protein: CASSKAKGVDTGELFF

clone size: many
J gene: TRBJ2-7
D gene: TRBD2
V gene: TRBV7-9
CDR3 length: 16
CDR3 DNA: TGTGCCAGCAGCCGATTTAGCGGGAGGCAGCCCTACGAGCAGTACTTC
CDR3 protein: CASSRFSGRQPYEQYF

clone size: .
J gene: TRBJ2-1
D gene: TRBD2
V gene: TRBV6-5
CDR3 length: 16
CDR3 DNA: TGTGCCAGCAGTTACTCCGCGGGTGTGGGCGGGAGACTCCAGTTCTTC
CDR3 protein: CASSYSAGVGGRLQFF

clone size: medium-sized
J gene: TRBJ2-7
D gene: TRBD2
V gene: TRBV20-1
CDR3 length: 15
CDR3 DNA: TGCAGTGCTGGCGGGTTAGCGGGAGGGGACTACGAGCAGTACTTC
CDR3 protein: CSAGGLAGGDYEQYF